This T cell receptor beta chain emerged from a study of T cell responses to AZD1222 COVID-19 vaccine. Background on the study: Combined were second doses at about 4 or about 12 weeks. Study-wide points: No repertoire was sampled before or during the peak T cell response, only after it. Spike-specific TCR repertoires showed rising breadth and depth after two AZD1222 doses. Seropositive status at baseline applied to only six AZD1222 recipients.

As to this clone: Its specificity is unknown.

V was clipped by 6 bases and J by 8 bases, with 22 bases between them. The germline CDR1 and CDR2 sequences are SEHNR and FQNEAQ (reference sequence). This CDR3 is 15 amino acids long. The repertoire was sequenced with immunoSEQ multiplex PCR; TCRdb's copy has only in-frame clones and lacks some. The repertoire holds 90,000 to 100,000 clones, with approximately 90% as singletons. The gene calls are TRBV7-9 and TRBJ1-2; D might be TRBD1 (5 bases). The material was peripheral blood, obtained on day 0 of AZD1222 vaccination. This clonotype was sampled from an adult in good health. In DNA form, the CDR3 reads TGTGCCAGCAGTACCGGGGTTAGTTACGGGGACGGCTACACCTTC. It codes for CASSTGVSYGDGYTF.